This TCR beta chain was recorded in a study of T cell responses to AZD1222 COVID-19 vaccine. This clone has just one count. TCRdb's table, derived via immunoSEQ multiplex PCR, lists solely in-frame clones and lacks some. The sample includes some 150,000 clones, more than 75% of them seen just once. The TCR was taken from an adult who received the AZD1222 COVID-19 vaccine. The source material was peripheral blood, sampled 28 days after the second AZD1222 dose.

CDR3 loop: CASSTSGTGDGYTF. The CDR3 bases are TGTGCCAGCAGTACCTCCGGGACGGGAGATGGCTACACCTTC. This sequence joins TRBV6-5 and TRBJ1-2; a weak D match, TRBD1 (5 bases). V lost 5 bases, J lost 6 bases, and 16 bases lay in between. The CDR3 runs 14 residues. Germline V lookup: CDR1 MNHEY, CDR2 SVGAGI.